This T cell receptor (beta chain) was profiled in a study of blood T cell repertoires in COVID-19. As handled by the study authors: Using reference gene primer amplification, nucleated cell counts were estimated. Method: immunoSEQ multiplex PCR; TCRdb's copy keeps in-frame clones and lacks some. That table furnishes V, J and clone size, whereas the DNA furnished D and trimming. The sample has 250,000 or so clones, over 75% seen once. This TCR was recovered from a woman aged 40 to 55 who had been exposed to COVID-19. What was sequenced was PBMCs or T cells enriched from blood (not recorded which).

In DNA form, the CDR3 reads TGCAGTGCTAGTGCTTCTAGCTCCTACGAGCAGTACTTC. Its protein is CSASASSSYEQYF. The gene calls are TRBV20-1 and TRBJ2-7; no clear D gene. V was cut by 3 bases and J by 0 bases, with 9 bases left in between. The CDR3 contains 13 residues. Germline V gene lookup returns CDR1 DFQATT and CDR2 SNEGSKA (reference sequence).